These 32 T cell receptor beta chains were all obtained from the same sample, sequenced in a study of blood T cell repertoires in COVID-19. The repertoire was sequenced with immunoSEQ multiplex PCR; TCRdb's copy has only in-frame clones and lacks some. The sample includes around 150,000 clones, approximately 90% seen only once; the top ten take about 4.6%. The sample consisted of peripheral blood. These receptor sequences come from a woman in her fifties or sixties with active or convalescent COVID-19.

This clone has just one count. The V call is TRBV15, the J call TRBJ1-1; D gene unclear. The CDR3 is 15 residues long. The V end lost 0 bases, the J end lost 10 bases, and 18 bases lay between the germline ends. CDR1 and CDR2 (germline): LNHNV, YYDKDF (reference sequence). The CDR3 DNA follows: TGTGCCACCAGCAGAGATGCTATTGGAGGGATCGCAGCTTTCTTT. Protein: CATSRDAIGGIAAFF.

The chain has TRBV4-3 and TRBJ2-6; D gene unclear. The V end lost 0 bases, the J end lost 0 bases, and 9 bases lay between the germline ends. The CDR3 totals 17 residues. In germline, CDR1 is LGHNA, CDR2 YSLEER. CDR3 sequence (DNA): TGCGCCAGCAGCCAAGATAGGTACAGCTCTGGGGCCAACGTCCTGACTTTC. Translation gives CASSQDRYSSGANVLTF.

As for this clone: One end of the junction is discordant with germline, which a read error may explain. The genes are TRBV5-1 and TRBJ2-3; TRBD2 agrees at 11 bases. Germline CDR1 reads SGHRS; CDR2 reads YFSETQ. The CDR3 is 14 amino acids. CDR3 protein: CACSSGGAQDTQYF. CDR3 coding DNA: TGCGCCTGCAGTAGCGGGGGGGCCCAAGATACGCAGTATTTT.

The gene calls are TRBV10-3 and TRBJ1-2, with 7 bases lining up with TRBD1. CDR1 is ENHRY, CDR2 SYGVKD, per germline. The CDR3 is 14 amino acids. The J segment lost 5 bases and the V segment lost 10 bases, leaving 13 bases of the junction unmatched. CDR3 coding DNA: TGTGCCACCAATGACCGGGACAGACTTTATGGCTACACCTTC. Residues: CATNDRDRLYGYTF.

V and J are TRBV5-4 and TRBJ2-7; D is uncertain. Germline CDR1 is SGHNT and CDR2 is YYREEE (reference sequence). The CDR3 is 15 residues long. V lost 0 bases, J lost 0 bases, and 10 bases lay in between. CDR3 bases: TGTGCCAGCAGCTTGGGGGCAGCTTCCTCCTACGAGCAGTACTTC. Its protein product is CASSLGAASSYEQYF.

V gene TRBV7-9 combines with J gene TRBJ1-5, with TRBD1 matching over 11 bases. The CDR3 consists of 14 residues. The ends lost 5 bases at V and 5 bases at J; junction bases unmatched: 2. Germline V gene lookup returns CDR1 SEHNR and CDR2 FQNEAQ (reference sequence). This chain's CDR3 is CASSVGQGDQPQHF. CDR3 nucleotides: TGTGCCAGCAGCGTGGGACAGGGGGATCAGCCCCAGCATTTT.

CDR3 residues: CASSRIRTGNQPQHF. DNA for the CDR3: TGTGCCAGTAGCCGAATTAGGACAGGGAATCAGCCCCAGCATTTT. The chain couples TRBV19 to TRBJ1-5; 8 nucleotides align to TRBD1. Germline CDR1 reads LNHDA; CDR2 reads SQIVND (reference sequence). Trimming removed 6 bases from V and 4 bases from J; junction bases left unmatched: 8. There are 15 residues in the CDR3.

The chain carries TRBV3-1 (or the pseudogene TRBV3-2) and TRBJ2-2; 8 bases agree with TRBD2. Germline V CDR1 and CDR2: LGHDT, YNNKEL (reference sequence). V trimming: 0 bases; J trimming: 6 bases; junction bases outside the gene matches: 6. The CDR3 is 16 amino acids. CDR3 coding DNA: TGTGCCAGCAGCCAAGACTCGGGGGGGCGCTCCGGGGAGCTGTTTTTT. Translated, it gives CASSQDSGGRSGELFF.

The chain joins TRBV19 to TRBJ2-5; TRBD1 agrees at 10 bases. This CDR3 contains 13 residues. The V gene end was trimmed by 5 bases and the J gene end by 10 bases; junction bases not matched to a gene: 7. Germline values: CDR1 LNHDA, CDR2 SQIVND (reference sequence). CDR3 sequence reads: CASSVGQGKNQYF. In DNA, the CDR3 is TGTGCCAGTAGTGTGGGACAGGGGAAGAACCAGTACTTC.

The chain uses TRBV7-9 and TRBJ1-4; D remains unclear. Germline assignment: CDR1 SEHNR and CDR2 FQNEAQ (reference sequence). V gave up 0 bases and J gave up 8 bases, with 19 bases separating them. This CDR3 spans 17 amino acids. CDR3 in amino acids: CASSLAQVWESGEKLFF. The CDR3, as DNA: TGTGCCAGCAGCTTAGCGCAGGTGTGGGAGTCGGGCGAAAAACTGTTTTTT.

This chain joins TRBV12-3 or TRBV12-4 and TRBJ1-2; D unclear. The V end lost 0 bases, the J end lost 9 bases, and 11 bases lay between the germline ends. The CDR3 sequence is 13 residues long. CDR3 nucleotides: TGTGCCAGCAGTTTAGCACAGAGTGCCAGCTACACCTTC. Translation gives CASSLAQSASYTF.

The chain recombines TRBV11-2 with TRBJ2-5, with a possible D match to TRBD1 (6 bases). The CDR3 is 14 residues long. V dropped 4 bases and J dropped 5 bases, with 14 bases sitting between them. CDR1 SGHAT and CDR2 FQNNGV come from the germline V gene. In nucleotides, the CDR3 is TGTGCCAGCAGCTCGACTGACAGGTGGGAGACCCAGTACTTC. Its translation is CASSSTDRWETQYF.

This chain connects TRBV27 to TRBJ1-2, with D possibly being TRBD1 (5 bases). Between the trimmed V and J ends, which lost 4 bases and 2 bases, there was a span of 17 bases. The CDR3 has 16 residues. From germline, CDR1 is MNHEY and CDR2 SMNVEV (reference sequence). The CDR3 nucleotides are TGTGCCAGCAGTTCGGCAGGCCCTGGGGGGAACTATGGCTACACCTTC. Residues: CASSSAGPGGNYGYTF.

This clone was detected a few times. V usage is TRBV18 and J usage is TRBJ1-5; D is unresolved. V was clipped by 3 bases and J by 6 bases, with 15 bases between them. The CDR3 consists of 15 residues. Germline V CDR1 and CDR2: KGHSH, LQKENI. The CDR3 nucleotides read TGTGCCAGCTCACCTCCCGGCGCGGGAACTCAGCCCCAGCATTTT. As protein: CASSPPGAGTQPQHF.

The rearrangement uses TRBV14 and TRBJ1-1, with a possible D match to TRBD1 (6 bases). The CDR3 extends over 13 amino acids. V was shortened by 5 bases and J by 2 bases, with 9 bases between the two germline ends. Germline V CDR1 and CDR2: SGHDN, FVKESK. This CDR3 reads CASSIGTNTEAFF. The CDR3 DNA follows: TGTGCCAGCAGCATCGGGACAAACACTGAAGCTTTCTTT.

V is TRBV7-8 and J is TRBJ1-2; perhaps TRBD1 as D (5 bases). The ends were cut back, 7 bases at V and 1 base at J, with 10 bases in the middle. This CDR3 has 13 residues. Germline CDR1 SGHVS, CDR2 FQNEAQ. The CDR3 is CASNRGLNYGYTF. The CDR3 DNA reads as TGTGCCAGCAACCGGGGCCTTAACTATGGCTACACCTTC.

The V and J genes are TRBV12-5 and TRBJ2-6, with D maybe TRBD1 (6 bases). Germline assignment: CDR1 LGHNT and CDR2 FRNRAP. The CDR3 is 15 residues long. V lost 7 bases, J lost 0 bases, and 10 bases lay in between. CDR3 coding DNA: TGTGCTAGTGCCCACAGGGTCTCTGGGGCCAACGTCCTGACTTTC. Protein sequence: CASAHRVSGANVLTF.

The CDR3 is CASTRTGNTGELFF. DNA for the CDR3: TGTGCCAGTACAAGGACAGGGAACACCGGGGAGCTGTTTTTT. The V call is TRBV19, the J call TRBJ2-2; 7 positions agree with TRBD1. The germline gives CDR1 LNHDA, CDR2 SQIVND (reference sequence). V shed 7 bases and J 1 base; nucleotides not matched to a gene: 3. The CDR3 is made up of 14 amino acids.

The chain is built from TRBV7-2 and TRBJ1-3; D uncertain. The CDR3 consists of 16 residues. Trimming pared 5 bases from V and 2 bases from J, leaving 16 bases between. The germline V gene has CDR1 SGHTA and CDR2 FQGNSA. This CDR3 reads CASSLRRGGAGNTIYF. CDR3 nucleotide sequence: TGTGCCAGCAGCCTGAGGCGGGGTGGTGCTGGAAACACCATATATTTT.

This chain connects TRBV9 to TRBJ2-2; 7 bases are shared with TRBD2. The CDR3 sequence is 15 residues long. J was trimmed by 6 bases and V by 2 bases; bases with no gene match: 7. Germline CDR1 SGDLS, CDR2 YYNGEE. The CDR3: CASSVWSGEAGELFF. The DNA for the CDR3 is TGTGCCAGCAGCGTCTGGAGCGGGGAAGCCGGGGAGCTGTTTTTT.

This rearrangement joins TRBV5-5 to TRBJ2-7, with 9 nucleotides matching TRBD1. J lost 3 bases, V lost 7 bases, and 8 bases had no gene match. The CDR3 is 14 residues long. Germline CDR1 is SGHKS and CDR2 is YYEKEE (reference sequence). The CDR3 nucleotides are TGTGCCAGCCTGCGACAGGGGGAAAGCTACGAGCAGTACTTC. Translation gives CASLRQGESYEQYF.

The rearrangement uses TRBV4-3 and TRBJ2-7, with 11 bases that match TRBD2. V gave up 3 bases and J gave up 2 bases; unmatched junction bases: 6. The CDR3 extends over 16 amino acids. Germline-derived CDR1 and CDR2 are LGHNA and YSLEER. The CDR3 region is CASSQLLAGAAYEQYF. Here the CDR3 DNA reads TGCGCCAGCAGCCAGCTACTAGCGGGGGCCGCCTACGAGCAGTACTTC.

This chain joins TRBV12-3 or TRBV12-4 and TRBJ2-3, with D maybe TRBD2 (5 bases). Trimming pared 6 bases from V and 5 bases from J, leaving 12 bases between. The CDR3 is 13 amino acids. CDR3 residues: CASSYPEGDTQYF. The CDR3 DNA follows: TGTGCCAGCAGCTACCCAGAGGGAGATACGCAGTATTTT.

J is TRBJ2-7 and V is TRBV5-4, with 14 bases lining up with TRBD2. The germline V gene encodes CDR1 SGHNT and CDR2 YYREEE (reference sequence). V lost 4 bases and J lost 0; bases outside the gene matches: 3. The CDR3 runs 16 residues. CDR3 residues: CASSAGLAGDSYEQYF. The CDR3 coding sequence is TGTGCCAGCAGCGCGGGACTAGCGGGGGACTCCTACGAGCAGTACTTC.

The rearrangement links TRBV18 to TRBJ1-1; D remains ambiguous. Germline CDR1 KGHSH, CDR2 LQKENI. The CDR3 length is 14 residues. Trimming left V 0 bases short and J 3 bases short, with 8 bases between. As DNA, the CDR3 is TGTGCCAGCTCACCACCAGGGAGGGACACTGAAGCTTTCTTT. Its protein product is CASSPPGRDTEAFF.

The chain is built from TRBV2 and TRBJ1-2; 10 bases fit TRBD1. CDR1 and CDR2 (germline): SNHLY, FYNNEI. V shed 6 bases, J shed 6 bases, and the junction held 7 bases outside the gene matches. The CDR3 has 14 residues. CDR3 in DNA: TGTGCCAGCAGAGACAGGGGGCGCTTTCATGGCTACACCTTC. Translated, it gives CASRDRGRFHGYTF.

This sequence joins TRBV7-2 and TRBJ1-2; 10 nucleotides align to TRBD1. J gave up 5 bases and V 3 bases, and 0 bases lay outside the gene matches. Germline V CDR1 and CDR2: SGHTA, FQGNSA. The length of the CDR3 is 13 residues. In DNA, the CDR3 is TGTGCCAGCAGCTTGGACAGGGGGTATGGCTACACCTTC. Translating it yields CASSLDRGYGYTF.

The gene calls are TRBV4-1 and TRBJ1-5; 9 bases are shared with TRBD1. V gave up 1 base and J gave up 5 bases; unmatched junction bases: 9. The CDR3 is 17 amino acids. Germline CDR1 is MGHRA and CDR2 is YSYEKL. CDR3 in DNA: TGCGCCAGCAGCCAAGGAACGATTACAGGGGGCCATCAGCCCCAGCATTTT. Encoded protein: CASSQGTITGGHQPQHF.

The V gene is TRBV5-1, the J gene TRBJ1-5; maybe TRBD1 (5 bases). The V end lost 1 base, the J end lost 2 bases, and 10 bases lay between the germline ends. CDR3 length: 15 amino acids. CDR1 and CDR2 (germline): SGHRS, YFSETQ. CDR3 DNA sequence: TGCGCCAGCAGCTTGACGATAGGGGGCAATCAGCCCCAGCATTTT. This encodes CASSLTIGGNQPQHF.

This clone was observed a single time. The chain uses TRBV15 and TRBJ1-1; perhaps TRBD1 as D (5 bases). CDR1 and CDR2 from the germline V gene are LNHNV and YYDKDF (reference sequence). V was trimmed by 3 bases and J by 3 bases, leaving 11 bases between them. This CDR3 is 14 amino acids long. The CDR3 bases are TGTGCCACCAGCAGGCTAAGGGGTGACACTGAAGCTTTCTTT. Residues: CATSRLRGDTEAFF.

The V call is TRBV11-2, the J call TRBJ1-2, with D possibly matching TRBD1 (5 bases). V was shortened by 2 bases and J by 5 bases, with 12 bases between the two germline ends. The V gene's germline CDR1 is SGHAT and CDR2 FQNNGV. The CDR3 is made up of 14 amino acids. The CDR3 loop is CASSLSGESYGYTF. CDR3 nucleotide sequence: TGTGCCAGCAGCTTATCGGGGGAGTCATATGGCTACACCTTC. The full variable domain, its missing parts supplied by reference TRBV11-2 and TRBJ1-2, is EAGVAQSPRYKIIEKRQSVAFWCNPISGHATLYWYQQILGQGPKLLIQFQNNGVVDDSQLPKDRFSAERLKGVDSTLKIQPAKLEDSAVYLCASSLSGESYGYTFGSGTRLTVV.

The chain uses TRBV5-8 and TRBJ2-5, with 8 nucleotides matching TRBD1. V dropped 4 bases and J dropped 1; count of bases not matched to a gene: 21. The CDR3 loop spans 20 amino acids. CDR1 and CDR2 (germline): SGHTS, YDEGEE. CDR3 region: CASSRRLNLRTGPSQETQYF. CDR3 bases: TGTGCCAGCAGCCGGCGTCTAAACCTGCGGACAGGGCCCAGCCAAGAGACCCAGTACTTC.